This T cell receptor beta chain appears in the sequencing data of a study of early T cells in non-severe SARS-CoV-2 infection (dated by TCRdb to the early 2020s). About the full investigation: Because TCR sequencing was done on bulk RNA from unsorted whole blood, the alpha and beta chains could not be paired. The paper as a whole reports these results and caveats: VDJdb matching was skewed toward anti-spike CD8 responses and likely underestimated virus-specific expansions, missing private and CD4 specificities.

The CDR3 runs 15 residues from the cysteine to the phenylalanine. Left in the record is the CDR3 DNA by itself, 45 bases read in frame from the first base. CDR1 and CDR2, per the germline V gene, are SGHTA and FQGNSA. V was cut back by 1 base and J by 2 bases, leaving a gap of 11 bases between them. This was a case-control study nested in a cohort of healthcare workers in London, UK, who had nasopharyngeal swab PCR tests and blood samples taken every week. Healthcare workers were recruited during the week of the UK lockdown, between 23 and 31 March 2020, and followed weekly for up to about 15 weeks. This clonotype was counted many times. Its antigen target is currently unknown. Base qualities are not recorded, but no much larger clone differs from it by a single base. Library method: 5' RACE. Sequenced using a NextSeq 500. The TCR library protocol attached unique molecular identifiers to individual cDNA molecules to correct for sequencing error and PCR bias. Both TCR alpha and beta chains were sequenced, and tight co-correlation was observed between alpha and beta sequence abundances in each sample. As for how the authors treated the data: Decombinator V4 was used to annotate the V gene, J gene and CDR3 of the TCR sequences. TCRs were defined as expanded if a significant change between any two time points was detected under a Poisson model with p below 0.0001. Abundances of TCRs were expressed as counts per million after normalisation to the total number of TCRs sequenced in each sample. TRAV1-2 paired with TRAJ12, TRAJ20 or TRAJ33 defined MAIT TCRs, while TRAV10 paired with TRAJ18 defined iNKT TCRs. A search of VDJdb, accessed on 1 November 2021, was run for TCRs annotated to CMV, EBV and SARS-CoV-2, with TCRs annotated for multiple antigens excluded. TCRdb reran the public reads through fastp at Q25 and MiXCR, keeping productive beta chains. For every CDR3 protein sequence, its rows merge into one entry that carries the most common genes and DNA. The V and J calls were determined by TCRdb, not by the authors. Across this sample there are 75,000 or so distinct CDR3 sequences, with around 11% seen only once. The ten largest clones take up around 6.7% of the sample.

Sequencing was carried out using whole blood. The receptor's source is an adult who was a healthcare worker with PCR-confirmed SARS-CoV-2 infection or an uninfected control (not recorded which). The chain is made from TRBV7-2 and TRBJ1-2; TRBD1 is perhaps the D gene, given 5 matching bases. The DNA sequence is given as TGTGCCAGCAGCTTAGGAGGCGCAGGGAACTATGGCTACACCTTC. Its translation reads: CASSLGGAGNYGYTF.